The T cell receptor (beta chain) under discussion was sequenced for a study of beta chain features in type 1 diabetes. Study-level results: Patients showed naive, central memory and Treg TCRB repertoires that appeared more similar than those of healthy donors.

This clone has only a few counts. Antigen: not known. Sequenced material consisted of expressed TCRB transcripts (all of the isolated RNA was reverse transcribed). Measured with immunoSEQ multiplex PCR; TCRdb has only the in-frame clones, and not every one. Among 300,000 or so clones listed, 7% to 9% were seen once. CDR3 length: 15 amino acids. Germline values: CDR1 SGHTA, CDR2 FQGNSA. Trimming removed 4 bases from V and 0 bases from J, with 12 bases in between. Sequencing used central memory CD4+ T cells from blood. The chain couples TRBV7-2 to TRBJ1-1; D is uncertain. The source of this sequence is a woman aged 18-29 years in good health. CDR3 sequence: CASSSQGGVNTEAFF. CDR3 in DNA: TGTGCCAGCAGCTCACAAGGCGGGGTGAACACTGAAGCTTTCTTT.